This T cell receptor beta chain was captured by sequencing in a study of T cell repertoires in cytomegalovirus infection. Turning to the study itself: Public TCR beta signatures provided an indication of both CMV infection and a matching HLA type.

One entry per CDR3 protein, called by TCRdb with MiXCR from the reads. Among approximately 630,000 distinct CDR3 sequences listed, roughly 26% were seen once. Points from the study as a whole: The cumulative frequency of public TCR beta families distinguished individuals who carried CMV together with the relevant HLA. HLA-C-restricted CMV clonotypes gave the most frequent clonotype in two of eight donors.

CDR1 is MDHEN, CDR2 SYDVKM, per germline. This CDR3 spans 16 amino acids. Details on this clonotype: The target antigen is unknown. At one end, the junction sequence differs from germline, possibly due to a read error.

The sequencing sample was made of CD8+ T cells from PBMCs. This TCR derives from a human donor in good health (CMV status not recorded). Some clones in this sample may be carry-over from other donors' samples. This sequence joins TRBV28 and TRBJ2-2; D may correspond to TRBD1 or TRBD2 (6 bases each). CDR3: CANSCWGARCAGELFF. CDR3 sequence (DNA): TGTGCCAACAGTTGCTGGGGGGCCAGATGCGCCGGGGAGCTGTTTTTT.